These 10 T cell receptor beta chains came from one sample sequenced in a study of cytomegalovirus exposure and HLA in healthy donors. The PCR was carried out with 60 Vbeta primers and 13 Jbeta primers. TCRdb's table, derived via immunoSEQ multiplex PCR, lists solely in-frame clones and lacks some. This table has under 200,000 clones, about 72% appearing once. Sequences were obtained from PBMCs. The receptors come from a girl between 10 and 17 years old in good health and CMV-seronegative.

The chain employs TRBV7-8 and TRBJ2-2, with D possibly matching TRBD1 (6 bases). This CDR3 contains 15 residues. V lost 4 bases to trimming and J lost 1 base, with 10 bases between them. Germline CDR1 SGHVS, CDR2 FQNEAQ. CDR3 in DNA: TGTGCCAGCAGCTCGATACAGGGGAACACCGGGGAGCTGTTTTTT. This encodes CASSSIQGNTGELFF.

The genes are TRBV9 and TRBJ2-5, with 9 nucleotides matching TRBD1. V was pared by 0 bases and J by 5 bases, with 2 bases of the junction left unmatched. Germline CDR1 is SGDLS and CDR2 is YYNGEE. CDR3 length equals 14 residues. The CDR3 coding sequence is TGTGCCAGCAGCGTAGGGACAGGGGTGGAGACCCAGTACTTC. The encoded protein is CASSVGTGVETQYF.

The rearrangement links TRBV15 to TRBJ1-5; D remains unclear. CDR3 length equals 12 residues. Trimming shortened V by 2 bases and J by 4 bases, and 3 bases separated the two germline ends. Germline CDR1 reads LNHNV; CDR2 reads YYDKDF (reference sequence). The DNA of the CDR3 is TGTGCCACCAGCAGACCTAATCAGCCCCAGCATTTT. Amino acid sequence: CATSRPNQPQHF.

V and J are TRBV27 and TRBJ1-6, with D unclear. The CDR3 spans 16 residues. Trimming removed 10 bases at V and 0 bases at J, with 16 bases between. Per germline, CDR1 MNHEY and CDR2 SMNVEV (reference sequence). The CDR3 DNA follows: TGTGCCACCACACGGGAACCGAGCTCCTATAATTCACCCCTCCACTTT. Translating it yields CATTREPSSYNSPLHF.

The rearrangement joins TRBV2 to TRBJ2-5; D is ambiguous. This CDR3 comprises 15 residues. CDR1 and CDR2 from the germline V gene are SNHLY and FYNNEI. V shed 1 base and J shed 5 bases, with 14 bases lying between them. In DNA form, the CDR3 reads TGTGCCAGCAGTGAAGATAGCCTCTGGCGGGAGACCCAGTACTTC. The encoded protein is CASSEDSLWRETQYF.

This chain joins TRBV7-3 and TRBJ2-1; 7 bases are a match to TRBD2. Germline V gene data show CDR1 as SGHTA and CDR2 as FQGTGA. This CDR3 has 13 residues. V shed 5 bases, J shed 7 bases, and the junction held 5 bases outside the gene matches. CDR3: CASSPPGGNEQFF. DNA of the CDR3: TGTGCCAGCAGCCCGCCGGGGGGAAATGAGCAGTTCTTC.

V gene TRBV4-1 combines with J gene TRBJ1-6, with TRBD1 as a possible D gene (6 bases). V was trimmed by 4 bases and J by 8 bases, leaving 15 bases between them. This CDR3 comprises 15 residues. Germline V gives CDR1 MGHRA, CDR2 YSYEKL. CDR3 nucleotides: TGCGCCAGCAGCCCGAGATCGGGGGGCCATTCACCCCTCCACTTT. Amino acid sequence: CASSPRSGGHSPLHF.

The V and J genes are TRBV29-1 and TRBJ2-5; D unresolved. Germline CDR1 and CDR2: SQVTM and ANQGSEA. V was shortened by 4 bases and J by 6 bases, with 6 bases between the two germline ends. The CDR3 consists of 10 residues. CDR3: CSVVIQTQYF. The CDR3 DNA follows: TGCAGCGTTGTAATCCAGACCCAGTACTTC.

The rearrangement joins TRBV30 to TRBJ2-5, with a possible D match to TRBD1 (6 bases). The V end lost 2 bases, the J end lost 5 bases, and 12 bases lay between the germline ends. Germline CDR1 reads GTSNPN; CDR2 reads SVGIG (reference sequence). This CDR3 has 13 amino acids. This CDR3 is CAWSTGTMETQYF. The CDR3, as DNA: TGTGCCTGGAGTACAGGGACCATGGAGACCCAGTACTTC.

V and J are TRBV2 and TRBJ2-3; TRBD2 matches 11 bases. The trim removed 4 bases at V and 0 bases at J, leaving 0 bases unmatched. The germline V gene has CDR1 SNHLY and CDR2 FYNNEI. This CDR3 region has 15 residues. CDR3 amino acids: CASSGLAGSTDTQYF. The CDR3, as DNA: TGTGCCAGCAGTGGACTAGCGGGGAGCACAGATACGCAGTATTTT.